Below, 9 T cell receptor beta chains from the same sample are listed, as sequenced in a study of cytomegalovirus exposure and HLA in healthy donors. The PCR had 60 Vbeta and 13 Jbeta primers. Clones were sequenced by immunoSEQ multiplex PCR, and TCRdb holds only the in-frame ones, with some missing. The sample has about 140,000 clones; the top ten hold about 2.2%. Sequenced material: PBMCs. The receptors stem from a young woman in good health and CMV-seronegative.

The V gene is TRBV21-1, the J gene TRBJ2-7; TRBD2 is the table's D call and was not checked against the DNA. TRBV21-1 is a pseudogene segment. This CDR3 comprises 13 residues. CDR3 bases: TGTGCCAACGCGGGGGACCCGGGCTGCGAGCAGTACGTC. Its translation is CANAGDPGCEQYV.

The rearrangement links TRBV9 to TRBJ2-1; D gene ambiguous. CDR3 length: 13 residues. The germline V and J ends were trimmed by 4 bases and 7 bases, with 12 bases remaining between them. Per germline, CDR1 SGDLS and CDR2 YYNGEE. The CDR3 nucleotides read TGTGCCAGCAGCATTCGCCCAGGTAATGAGCAGTTCTTC. Translated: CASSIRPGNEQFF.

The chain's CDR3 is CASSLAVGYTF. CDR3 nucleotide sequence: TGTGCCAGCAGCTTGGCTGTGGGCTACACCTTC. The chain carries TRBV5-8 and TRBJ1-2; D call uncertain. The CDR3 loop spans 11 amino acids. Germline V lookup: CDR1 SGHTS, CDR2 YDEGEE. Trimming took off 0 bases at V and 8 bases at J, with 5 bases between the two ends. The variable domain in full, with the rest retrieved from reference TRBV5-8 and TRBJ1-2, is EAGVTQSPTHLIKTRGQQATLRCSPISGHTSVYWYQQALGLGLQFLLWYDEGEERNRGNFPPRFSGRQFPNYSSELNVNALELEDSALYLCASSLAVGYTFGSGTRLTVV.

The chain combines TRBV13 with TRBJ1-2; tentatively, D is TRBD1 (5 bases). This CDR3 region has 13 residues. Trimming took 0 bases from V and 7 from J, leaving 9 bases between them. Looked up from germline, CDR1 is PRHDT and CDR2 is FYEKMQ (reference sequence). In DNA form, the CDR3 reads TGTGCCAGCAGCTTAGGGGCAGGGTTTGGCTACACCTTC. Encoded protein: CASSLGAGFGYTF.

The chain couples TRBV19 to TRBJ1-2; TRBD1 agrees at 8 bases. CDR1 and CDR2 (germline): LNHDA, SQIVND (reference sequence). Losses at the gene ends were 5 bases for V and 2 bases for J; bases not matched to a gene: 7. The CDR3 is made up of 15 amino acids. CDR3 loop: CASSPIRTGNYGYTF. The CDR3 DNA reads as TGTGCCAGTAGTCCAATCCGGACAGGGAACTATGGCTACACCTTC.

This chain uses TRBV6-6 with TRBJ1-2; TRBD1 is a possible D gene (6 bases). This CDR3 has 14 amino acids. Per germline, CDR1 MNHNY and CDR2 SVGAGI (reference sequence). Trimming took 7 bases from V and 1 from J, leaving 13 bases between them. The CDR3 spells CASNDRTINYGYTF. In nucleotides, the CDR3 is TGTGCCAGCAATGACAGGACAATTAACTATGGCTACACCTTC.

The V call is TRBV11-1, the J call TRBJ1-1; D not resolved. The germline V gene has CDR1 SGHAT and CDR2 FQDESV (reference sequence). V lost 5 bases and J 1 base, leaving 17 bases between the germline ends. This CDR3 spans 16 amino acids. CDR3 amino acids: CASSPEAGQENTEAFF. The CDR3 DNA reads as TGTGCCAGCAGCCCCGAGGCGGGCCAGGAGAACACTGAAGCTTTCTTT.

This rearrangement joins TRBV5-1 to TRBJ2-2; 8 nucleotides match TRBD2. The CDR3 covers 17 residues. In germline, CDR1 is SGHRS, CDR2 YFSETQ. Germline trimming cut 0 bases from V and 6 bases from J; bases unmatched to any gene: 10. CDR3 bases: TGCGCCAGCAGCTTGGTCTTCGGGAGGGCCACAGCCGGGGAGCTGTTTTTT. Its protein is CASSLVFGRATAGELFF. The complete variable domain, with remaining parts taken from reference TRBV5-1 and TRBJ2-2, reads KAGVTQTPRYLIKTRGQQVTLSCSPISGHRSVSWYQQTPGQGLQFLFEYFSETQRNKGNFPGRFSGRQFSNSRSEMNVSTLELGDSALYLCASSLVFGRATAGELFFGEGSRLTVL.

J is TRBJ1-1 and V is TRBV30; 9 bases line up with TRBD1. This CDR3 is built from 11 residues. J gave up 7 bases and V 8 bases, and 5 bases lay outside the gene matches. In germline, CDR1 is GTSNPN, CDR2 SVGIG (reference sequence). The CDR3 reads CAGTGLNEAFF. CDR3 bases: TGTGCCGGGACAGGGTTGAATGAAGCTTTCTTT.